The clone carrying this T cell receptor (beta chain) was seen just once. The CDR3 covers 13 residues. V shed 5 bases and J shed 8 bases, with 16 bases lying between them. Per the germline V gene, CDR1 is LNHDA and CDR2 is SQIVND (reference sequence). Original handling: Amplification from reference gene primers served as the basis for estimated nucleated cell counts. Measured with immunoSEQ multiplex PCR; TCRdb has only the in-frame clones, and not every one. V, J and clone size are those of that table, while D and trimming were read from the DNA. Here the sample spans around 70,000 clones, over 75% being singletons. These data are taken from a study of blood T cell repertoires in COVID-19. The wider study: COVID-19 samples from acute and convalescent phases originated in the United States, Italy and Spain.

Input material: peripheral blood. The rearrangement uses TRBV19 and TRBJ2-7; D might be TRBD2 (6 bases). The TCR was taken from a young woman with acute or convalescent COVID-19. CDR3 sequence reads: CASSRSGTIQQYF. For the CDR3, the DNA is TGTGCCAGTAGTCGTAGCGGCACTATTCAGCAGTACTTC.